These 10 T cell receptor beta chains share one sample of origin, sequenced in a study of lymphopenia after photon versus proton radiotherapy. Generated by immunoSEQ multiplex PCR, the TCRdb table keeps only in-frame clones and is missing some. The sample has 15,000 to 20,000 clones; 70% to 90% are singletons. The source was peripheral blood, collected from a patient treated with proton-based radiotherapy. These receptors were obtained from a woman in her sixties with cholangiocarcinoma. Some clones in this sample may be carry-over from other donors' samples.

V usage is TRBV9 and J usage is TRBJ2-1; TRBD2 agrees at 9 bases. Trimming removed 0 bases from V and 7 bases from J; junction bases left unmatched: 8. Germline V gene sequence: CDR1 SGDLS, CDR2 YYNGEE. CDR3 length equals 16 residues. The CDR3 coding sequence is TGTGCCAGCAGCGTAGCTGGGCTAGCGGGGCAGAATGAGCAGTTCTTC. Translated: CASSVAGLAGQNEQFF. Filled out from reference TRBV9 and TRBJ2-1, the complete variable domain reads DSGVTQTPKHLITATGQRVTLRCSPRSGDLSVYWYQQSLDQGLQFLIQYYNGEERAKGNILERFSAQQFPDLHSELNLSSLELGDSALYFCASSVAGLAGQNEQFFGPGTRLTVL.

The chain couples TRBV7-9 to TRBJ1-4; D is unresolved. Trimming shortened V by 7 bases and J by 3 bases, and 9 bases separated the two germline ends. CDR1 SEHNR and CDR2 FQNEAQ come from the germline V gene (reference sequence). The CDR3 has 13 amino acids. Here the CDR3 DNA reads TGTGCCAGCACCCGGGGTTCTAATGAAAAACTGTTTTTT. Its protein product is CASTRGSNEKLFF.

The V and J genes are TRBV7-9 and TRBJ2-3; 12 positions agree with TRBD1. CDR1 and CDR2 from the germline V gene are SEHNR and FQNEAQ (reference sequence). V lost 5 bases and J lost 7; bases outside the gene matches: 7. CDR3 length: 15 amino acids. CDR3 DNA: TGTGCCAGCAGCGCACCGGGACAGGGGGCGCATACGCAGTATTTT. It translates to CASSAPGQGAHTQYF.

The chain joins TRBV29-1 to TRBJ1-3; D gene uncertain. With 7 bases removed from V and 0 bases from J, the gap between germline ends came to 10 bases. Germline CDR1 SQVTM, CDR2 ANQGSEA. CDR3 length: 13 amino acids. Written as DNA, the CDR3 is TGCAGCGCCGCCGGGGTCTCTGGAAACACCATATATTTT. Translation gives CSAAGVSGNTIYF.

This chain connects TRBV9 to TRBJ2-2, with D possibly TRBD1 on 5 matching bases. CDR1 and CDR2 (germline): SGDLS, YYNGEE. The V end lost 4 bases, the J end lost 5 bases, and 18 bases lay between the germline ends. CDR3 length equals 16 residues. Here the CDR3 reads CASSPIDSLGTGELFF. Here the CDR3 DNA reads TGTGCCAGCAGCCCAATAGACAGCCTCGGAACCGGGGAGCTGTTTTTT.

The chain couples TRBV7-9 to TRBJ1-4; weak D call: TRBD1 (5 bases). This CDR3 contains 15 residues. The germline V gene encodes CDR1 SEHNR and CDR2 FQNEAQ (reference sequence). V gave up 3 bases and J gave up 8 bases, with 16 bases separating them. The CDR3 DNA reads TGTGCCAGCAGCTTCTTCGGCAGGGACGACGAAAAACTGTTTTTT. It codes for CASSFFGRDDEKLFF. The entire variable domain, with the rest obtained from reference TRBV7-9 and TRBJ1-4, is as follows: DTGVSQNPRHKITKRGQNVTFRCDPISEHNRLYWYRQTLGQGPEFLTYFQNEAQLEKSRLLSDRFSAERPKGSFSTLEIQRTEQGDSAMYLCASSFFGRDDEKLFFGSGTQLSVL.

The rearrangement links TRBV5-1 to TRBJ1-3; D call uncertain. The germline V and J ends were trimmed by 2 bases and 6 bases, with 3 bases remaining between them. The CDR3 extends over 11 amino acids. The germline CDR1 and CDR2 sequences are SGHRS and YFSETQ. CDR3 residues: CASSFANTIYF. Written as DNA, the CDR3 is TGCGCCAGCAGCTTTGCAAACACCATATATTTT.

The V and J genes are TRBV5-1 and TRBJ1-1, with a weak D call TRBD1 (5 bases). Germline CDR1 reads SGHRS; CDR2 reads YFSETQ. The CDR3 extends over 12 amino acids. V lost 5 bases and J 5 bases, leaving 10 bases between the germline ends. CDR3 residues: CASRGEGTEAFF. The DNA for the CDR3 is TGCGCCAGCAGAGGGGAGGGGACTGAAGCTTTCTTT.

The chain couples TRBV5-1 to TRBJ1-6; D ambiguous. Trimming took 0 bases from V and 7 from J, leaving 8 bases between them. The CDR3 is 14 residues long. Germline CDR1 SGHRS, CDR2 YFSETQ. The CDR3 loop reads CASSLGEINSPLHF. CDR3 sequence (DNA): TGCGCCAGCAGCTTGGGGGAGATCAATTCACCCCTCCACTTT. The whole variable domain, filled in from reference TRBV5-1 and TRBJ1-6, reads KAGVTQTPRYLIKTRGQQVTLSCSPISGHRSVSWYQQTPGQGLQFLFEYFSETQRNKGNFPGRFSGRQFSNSRSEMNVSTLELGDSALYLCASSLGEINSPLHFGNGTRLTVT.

The chain has TRBV15 and TRBJ1-2; D perhaps matches TRBD1 (5 bases). V was cut by 0 bases and J by 3 bases, with 23 bases left in between. The CDR3 is made up of 19 amino acids. Per germline, CDR1 LNHNV and CDR2 YYDKDF (reference sequence). CDR3 nucleotide sequence: TGTGCCACCAGCAGAGATGGGATCGGCAGGGCCGAAGGGGACTATGGCTACACCTTC. Its protein is CATSRDGIGRAEGDYGYTF.